This T cell receptor (beta chain) appears in the sequencing data of a study of identical twins (dated by TCRdb to 2015 to 2016). With regard to the full study: The study deep-sequenced TCR alpha and beta repertoires from monozygotic twins, unrelated adults of various ages and cord blood to test whether fetal clonotypes persist. To rule out contamination, the twin experiments were replicated at different times with different library preparation protocols. Broad study findings and their caveats: Invariant T cells such as MAIT and iNKT could partly confound zero-insertion analyses, although diverse VJ usage argued against such confounding for most clonotypes. Out-of-frame TCR alpha sharing in monozygotic twins was systematically underestimated by recombination models, whereas sharing between unrelated individuals was in agreement with the recombination models. Compared with coincidental sharing between unrelated individuals, out-of-frame TCR alpha sequences shared between twins showed an excess of sequences with low generation probability. Because the same donors could not be followed over many years, the conclusions depended on cross-sectional statistical analysis. In beta out-of-frame sequences, excess twin sharing was weaker, because having fewer shared sequences lowered the signal-to-noise ratio. Abundant cord blood beta clonotypes carried fewer insertions; young adult naive repertoires showed a weaker similar trend, while memory repertoires showed none.

As encoded in the germline V gene, CDR1 is SGHTA while CDR2 is FQGNSA. Including cysteine and phenylalanine, the CDR3 has 16 amino acids. Only the CDR3 part of the read is kept: 48 bases, read in frame from the first base. V and J are trimmed by 4 bases and 3 bases, and the gene matches miss 10 bases of the junction. Comment on this clonotype: Its specific antigen is unknown. Base qualities are missing; no much larger clone stands one base away.

The library was built by means of 5' RACE. Sequencing was performed on an Illumina HiSeq 2000. A universal primer binding site was introduced by template switching, and a unique molecular identifier was present in the final cDNA, enabling accurate counting of TCR cDNA molecules. Specific primers in the conserved constant-segment region were used to synthesize first-strand cDNA for the TCR alpha and beta chains. To control for contamination, every cDNA library carried two barcodes: a SMART-Mk sample barcode plus Illumina barcodes. Two successive PCR steps introduced TruSeq adapter sequences along with Illumina sample barcodes. The TCR alpha and beta cDNA libraries were sequenced on the Illumina HiSeq platform using custom primers. On the study's bioinformatics: MiGEC was used to process raw reads and extract unique molecular identifiers, and MiXCR was used to find CDR3 positions. Recombination models were inferred per individual with the repgenHMM and IGoR tools using an EM algorithm. The tcR package in R was used for shared clonotype analysis, with sharing normalized by the product of cloneset sizes. To study raw recombination without the effects of thymic and clonal selection, out-of-frame nonproductive sequences were analyzed. Starting from the raw public reads, TCRdb applied fastp trimming at Q25, assembled clones with MiXCR and retained in-frame beta chains. Here each entry gathers all rows of one CDR3 protein and keeps the most common genes and DNA. The V and J calls follow TCRdb's processing rather than the paper's. Counted in this sample were 1.5 million or so distinct CDR3 sequences; more than 30% of them appeared once. The ten biggest clones cover about 0.3% of the sample.

All donors were healthy Caucasians. The clonotype originates from a newborn girl in good health. The sequence links TRBV7-2 to TRBJ2-3; 7 of the junction bases match TRBD2. The sequencing input was cord blood. The CDR3 loop reads CASSWGGLGSTDTQYF. The sequenced DNA is TGTGCCAGCAGCTGGGGAGGACTAGGCTCGACAGATACGCAGTATTTT.